This TCR beta chain is drawn from a study of blood T cell repertoires in COVID-19. Across the whole study: The United States, Italy and Spain were the sources of the acute and convalescent COVID-19 samples.

In the source study's methods: Counts of nucleated cells, estimated from reference gene primer amplification, were obtained. Only in-frame clones appear in the TCRdb table, and some are missing; sequencing was by immunoSEQ multiplex PCR. V and J calls and clone size are given by that table; D and trimming were obtained from the DNA. The sample comprises 200,000 to 300,000 clones, approximately 86% of which are singletons, and under 2.5% rests with the top ten. V gave up 5 bases and J gave up 1 base, with 17 bases separating them. In germline, CDR1 is SGHAT, CDR2 FQNNGV. CDR3 size: 16 residues. The sample consisted of peripheral blood. The chain combines TRBV11-2 with TRBJ1-1, with D possibly matching TRBD1 (6 bases). The source of this sequence is a man aged 25 to 40 with active or convalescent COVID-19. The CDR3 region has the DNA TGTGCCAGCAGCCCGCTGGAAGGACAGCCGAACACTGAAGCTTTCTTT. Residues: CASSPLEGQPNTEAFF.